Shown below are 3 T cell receptor beta chains from a single sample sequenced in a study of blood T cell repertoires in COVID-19. The protocol was immunoSEQ multiplex PCR, while the TCRdb copy is restricted to in-frame clones and leaves out a portion. The table lists under 500,000 clones, nearly 90% of them singletons. Sample: PBMCs or T cells enriched from blood (not recorded which). The origin of the receptors is a woman under 30 with acute COVID-19.

The chain recombines TRBV27 with TRBJ1-1, with TRBD1 as a possible D gene (5 bases). CDR1 MNHEY and CDR2 SMNVEV come from the germline V gene (reference sequence). Between the trimmed V and J ends, which lost 6 bases and 3 bases, there was a span of 20 bases. This CDR3 is built from 16 residues. The CDR3 loop reads CASSQKWGGGDTEAFF. In DNA, the CDR3 is TGTGCCAGCAGCCAAAAGTGGGGGGGAGGGGACACTGAAGCTTTCTTT.

The chain joins TRBV5-1 to TRBJ1-2, with TRBD1 matching 7 bases. CDR1 is SGHRS and CDR2 is YFSETQ in the germline V gene. The V segment lost 1 base and the J segment 3 bases; nucleotides outside the gene matches: 3. This CDR3 contains 14 residues. The CDR3 here is CASSLTGVDYGYTF. In nucleotides, the CDR3 is TGCGCCAGCAGCTTGACAGGGGTAGACTATGGCTACACCTTC.

This clone was seen only once. This chain joins TRBV6-5 and TRBJ1-4; D possibly corresponds to TRBD1 (6 bases). Trimming shortened V by 7 bases and J by 0 bases, and 9 bases separated the two germline ends. This CDR3 contains 14 residues. Germline CDR1 reads MNHEY; CDR2 reads SVGAGI. In DNA, the CDR3 is TGTGCCAGCAAACAGGGCCCAACTAATGAAAAACTGTTTTTT. Protein: CASKQGPTNEKLFF.